A selection of T cell receptor beta chains follows, all from one sample in a study of identical twins. Via MiXCR, TCRdb re-called the 5' RACE reads, giving one row per CDR3 protein. The sample holds roughly 720,000 distinct CDR3 sequences, 18% seen once. These data are also associated with another study on T cells expressing NK-cell markers.

Material: PBMCs. These receptors came from a woman younger than 35 in good health. Each CDR3 is given with its conserved first and last residue. The D gene is left open where the match is weak. The size field is filled for only some rows; it gives once, few, many or a size class.

j_call,clone_size,v_call,d_call,cdr3_aa,cdr3_nt
TRBJ2-5,.,TRBV11-2,.,CASSLRDGGMGETQYF,TGTGCCAGCAGCTTGCGGGACGGGGGAATGGGGGAGACCCAGTACTTC
TRBJ2-7,many,TRBV29-1,.,CSVGGGSSYEQYF,TGCAGCGTTGGAGGGGGGAGCTCCTACGAGCAGTACTTC
TRBJ1-6,few,TRBV7-2,.,CASSRLRDGGSPLHF,TGTGCCAGCAGCCGACTCAGGGATGGAGGTTCACCCCTCCACTTT
TRBJ2-7,.,TRBV5-1,TRBD2,CASSTLTSGASYEQYF,TGCGCCAGCAGCACCCTGACTAGCGGGGCCTCCTACGAGCAGTACTTC
TRBJ2-1,many,TRBV12-3/TRBV12-4,.,CASSLPRNEQFF,TGTGCCAGCAGTCTACCTCGCAATGAGCAGTTCTTC
TRBJ1-1,.,TRBV7-6,.,CASSWGGLNTEAFF,TGTGCCAGCAGCTGGGGGGGCTTGAACACTGAAGCTTTCTTT
TRBJ2-4,few,TRBV21-1,.,CASSNSWTCALAKNIQYF,TGTGCCAGCAGCAACTCTTGGACGTGTGCCCTAGCCAAAAACATTCAGTACTTC
TRBJ1-2,.,TRBV5-1,.,CASSLISNYGYTF,TGCGCCAGCAGCTTGATATCGAACTATGGCTACACCTTC
TRBJ2-5,.,TRBV29-1,TRBD1,CSADDRAGTQYF,TGCAGCGCCGACGACAGGGCCGGGACCCAGTACTTC
TRBJ1-2,.,TRBV10-3,.,CAISGPGRGIGYGYTF,TGTGCCATCAGTGGCCCCGGTCGGGGGATTGGCTATGGCTACACCTTC
TRBJ2-7,.,TRBV15,.,CATSRARGAYEQYF,TGTGCCACCAGCAGAGCGAGGGGTGCCTACGAGCAGTACTTC
TRBJ2-5,.,TRBV7-2,TRBD2,CASSPTSGRTQYF,TGTGCCAGCAGCCCCACTAGCGGGAGAACCCAGTACTTC
TRBJ2-1,few,TRBV20-1,.,CSARGTDRTREQFF,TGCAGTGCTAGAGGCACAGATCGTACAAGGGAGCAGTTCTTC
TRBJ1-6,.,TRBV12-3/TRBV12-4,TRBD1,CASRDAGTGFSPLHF,TGTGCCAGCAGGGACGCCGGGACAGGGTTTTCACCCCTCCACTTT
TRBJ2-5,few,TRBV5-5,.,CASSSHTEAIQETQYF,TGTGCCAGCAGTTCCCATACCGAAGCAATCCAAGAGACCCAGTACTTC
TRBJ2-2,many,TRBV12-3/TRBV12-4,.,CASRTGNTGELFF,TGTGCCAGCAGGACAGGGAACACCGGGGAGCTGTTTTTT
TRBJ2-6,.,TRBV12-3/TRBV12-4,.,CASSLGGSRASGANVLTF,TGTGCCAGCAGTTTAGGGGGGTCGAGGGCCTCTGGGGCCAACGTCCTGACTTTC
TRBJ2-2,few,TRBV27,.,CASSPSYTGELFF,TGTGCCAGCAGTCCCTCCTACACCGGGGAGCTGTTTTTT
TRBJ2-6,few,TRBV6-2/TRBV6-3,.,CASSYADRNPNVLTF,TGTGCCAGCAGTTACGCCGACAGGAACCCCAACGTCCTGACTTTC
TRBJ2-1,many,TRBV29-1,TRBD2,CSASGKAAYNEQFF,TGCAGCGCTAGCGGGAAGGCTGCTTACAATGAGCAGTTCTTC
TRBJ2-5,.,TRBV20-1,.,CSASKGSGWKETQYF,TGCAGTGCTAGTAAGGGAAGCGGGTGGAAAGAGACCCAGTACTTC
TRBJ2-1,few,TRBV21-1,.,CASSKELAQNNEQFF,TGTGCCAGCAGCAAAGAACTAGCGCAAAACAATGAGCAGTTCTTC
TRBJ1-4,.,TRBV4-3,.,CASSQDRAASNEKLFF,TGCGCCAGCAGCCAAGATCGGGCAGCCTCTAATGAAAAACTGTTTTTT
TRBJ2-1,.,TRBV3-1,TRBD2,CASSQEVGSGAYNEQFF,TGTGCCAGCAGCCAAGAGGTGGGTAGCGGGGCGTACAATGAGCAGTTCTTC
TRBJ2-1,few,TRBV12-3/TRBV12-4,.,CASSLGVVWNEQFF,TGTGCCAGCAGTTTAGGGGTCGTTTGGAATGAGCAGTTCTTC
TRBJ1-6,few,TRBV29-1,.,CSVAVGGSNSPLHF,TGCAGCGTTGCTGTGGGGGGGAGTAATTCACCCCTCCACTTT
TRBJ1-1,.,TRBV10-3,.,CATGGGTEAFF,TGTGCCACCGGTGGGGGCACTGAAGCTTTCTTT
TRBJ2-3,few,TRBV20-1,.,CSASSGAPGGDTQYF,TGCAGTGCTTCTTCCGGGGCCCCGGGCGGAGATACGCAGTATTTT
TRBJ2-7,few,TRBV20-1,TRBD2,CSARGLGLAGRYEQYF,TGCAGTGCTAGAGGCCTGGGGCTAGCGGGGAGGTACGAGCAGTACTTC
TRBJ2-7,few,TRBV9,.,CASSVGESLEQYF,TGTGCCAGCAGCGTAGGGGAGTCACTAGAGCAGTACTTC
TRBJ2-7,.,TRBV13,.,CASSFQRSKLYEQYF,TGTGCCAGCAGCTTTCAGAGGTCAAAGCTCTACGAGCAGTACTTC
TRBJ2-1,few,TRBV6-1,.,CASRGPGGGAYNEQFF,TGTGCCAGCAGGGGGCCAGGCGGAGGGGCTTACAATGAGCAGTTCTTC
TRBJ1-2,few,TRBV12-3/TRBV12-4,TRBD1,CASTLYRGPGDGYTF,TGTGCCAGCACGTTGTACAGGGGGCCCGGGGATGGCTACACCTTC
TRBJ2-1,.,TRBV10-3,.,CAIRVAGGQGEQFF,TGTGCCATCAGAGTAGCGGGGGGACAGGGTGAGCAGTTCTTC
TRBJ2-7,few,TRBV3-1,TRBD2,CASSPGASGYYEQYF,TGTGCCAGCAGCCCTGGAGCTAGCGGCTACTACGAGCAGTACTTC
TRBJ2-5,.,TRBV5-5,TRBD2,CASSLGTSGSGAYETQYF,TGTGCCAGCAGCTTGGGGACTAGCGGGAGCGGGGCTTATGAGACCCAGTACTTC
TRBJ2-6,few,TRBV6-1,.,CASKPGWVSGANVLTF,TGTGCCAGCAAACCGGGCTGGGTCTCTGGGGCCAACGTCCTGACTTTC